A single sample gave rise to the 19 T cell receptor beta chains below, sequenced in a study of shared clonotypes between healthy human individuals. Assay: immunoSEQ multiplex PCR; the TCRdb copy retains only in-frame clones and omits some. In the table there are roughly 330,000 clones, less than 85% of which are singletons. The specimen sequenced was memory CD4+ T cells sorted from blood. Subset in this sample: CD45RA-negative fraction. The receptors here all came from a young man in good health.

The chain links TRBV19 to TRBJ1-5; unclear D gene. V shed 4 bases and J shed 7 bases, with 11 bases lying between them. The germline gives CDR1 LNHDA, CDR2 SQIVND (reference sequence). This CDR3 region has 13 residues. For the CDR3, the DNA is TGTGCCAGTAGTAGTCAAAAAAAACAGCCCCAGCATTTT. It specifies CASSSQKKQPQHF.

The chain joins TRBV30 to TRBJ2-7, with TRBD1 as a possible D gene (6 bases). This CDR3 has 11 amino acids. Germline V gene sequence: CDR1 GTSNPN, CDR2 SVGIG (reference sequence). The V and J ends lost 5 bases and 1 base respectively, with 6 bases between them. This chain's CDR3 is CAWGQSYEQYF. CDR3 DNA: TGTGCCTGGGGACAGTCCTACGAGCAGTACTTC.

This clone has just a few counts. The chain joins TRBV7-2 to TRBJ2-3; perhaps TRBD2 as D (6 bases). Germline loops: CDR1 SGHTA, CDR2 FQGNSA. This CDR3 region has 13 residues. V lost 7 bases, J lost 6 bases, and 14 bases lay in between. CDR3 coding DNA: TGTGCCAGCAACGTAGGACTAATGGATACGCAGTATTTT. It codes for CASNVGLMDTQYF. Supplemented by reference TRBV7-2 and TRBJ2-3, the full variable domain reads GAGVSQSPSNKVTEKGKDVELRCDPISGHTALYWYRQSLGQGLEFLIYFQGNSAPDKSGLPSDRFSAERTGGSVSTLTIQRTQQEDSAVYLCASNVGLMDTQYFGPGTRLTVL.

This sequence joins TRBV9 and TRBJ1-2; 9 positions match TRBD1. This CDR3 region has 17 residues. Trimming at V came to 0 bases and at J to 0 bases, leaving 6 bases not matched to a gene. Germline loops: CDR1 SGDLS, CDR2 YYNGEE. The CDR3 sequence: CASSVAGQGISNYGYTF. In DNA form, the CDR3 reads TGTGCCAGCAGCGTAGCGGGACAGGGCATATCTAACTATGGCTACACCTTC.

The chain is built from TRBV10-3 and TRBJ2-5; D may be TRBD1 or TRBD2 (6 bases each). The CDR3 has 15 residues. Trimming shortened V by 6 bases and J by 3 bases, and 17 bases separated the two germline ends. Per germline, CDR1 ENHRY and CDR2 SYGVKD. The CDR3 region has the DNA TGTGCCATCAGCGGCCTTTGGGGGGCCGAAGAGACCCAGTACTTC. Its translation is CAISGLWGAEETQYF.

CDR3 sequence (DNA): TGTGCTAGTGGTTCCAAGGGGACGTCAGGAGGGGCCAGAGGTGAAAAACTGTTTTTT. This gives the protein CASGSKGTSGGARGEKLFF. The gene calls are TRBV12-5 and TRBJ1-4, with a weak D call TRBD1 (5 bases). The CDR3 has 19 residues. Germline loops: CDR1 LGHNT, CDR2 FRNRAP. The germline V and J ends were trimmed by 4 bases and 7 bases, with 28 bases remaining between them.

The count of this clone is one. The chain employs TRBV4-1 and TRBJ2-7; TRBD2 matches at 14 bases. Per germline, CDR1 MGHRA and CDR2 YSYEKL. The CDR3 runs to 20 residues. The trim removed 4 bases at V and 2 bases at J, leaving 16 bases unmatched. CDR3 sequence reads: CASSLFFRGTSGSGTYEQYF. The CDR3 bases are TGCGCCAGCAGCCTTTTTTTCCGTGGGACTAGCGGGAGTGGGACCTACGAGCAGTACTTC.

This clone has only a few counts. The chain links TRBV18 to TRBJ1-5; the D gene is possibly TRBD1 (6 bases). The CDR3 spans 13 residues. V was clipped by 2 bases and J by 8 bases, with 10 bases between them. The V gene's germline CDR1 is KGHSH and CDR2 LQKENI. CDR3 sequence: CASSPNSGEPQHF. CDR3 nucleotide sequence: TGTGCCAGCTCACCAAACTCAGGGGAGCCCCAGCATTTT.

The chain employs TRBV5-1 and TRBJ2-7; 12 positions match TRBD1. This CDR3 has 16 amino acids. In germline, CDR1 is SGHRS, CDR2 YFSETQ. V lost 7 bases to trimming and J lost 5 bases; unmatched junction nucleotides: 13. The CDR3 spells CASARDRGRLLNEQYF. The CDR3 DNA is TGCGCCAGCGCGAGGGACAGGGGGCGCCTATTGAACGAGCAGTACTTC.

This clone was found a few times. The gene calls are TRBV28 and TRBJ2-7; D is possibly TRBD2 (6 bases). This CDR3 contains 11 residues. The V gene's germline CDR1 is MDHEN and CDR2 SYDVKM. Trimming stripped 6 bases from V and 9 bases from J, with 12 bases between. The DNA for the CDR3 is TGTGCCAGCAGCCCAATGGGGGGGCAGTACTTC. Its translation is CASSPMGGQYF.

The chain carries TRBV28 and TRBJ2-7, with D perhaps TRBD1 (6 bases). Trimming removed 4 bases from V and 1 base from J, with 17 bases in between. This CDR3 region has 16 residues. Germline V lookup: CDR1 MDHEN, CDR2 SYDVKM. The CDR3 here is CASSSPGQSLSYEQYF. The CDR3, as DNA: TGTGCCAGCAGTTCACCCGGACAGTCCCTTTCCTACGAGCAGTACTTC.

V usage is TRBV28 and J usage is TRBJ1-1; D uncertain. Germline CDR1 reads MDHEN; CDR2 reads SYDVKM. Trimming removed 6 bases at V and 3 bases at J, with 20 bases between. This CDR3 is 16 amino acids long. CDR3 sequence reads: CASREPRQHMDTEAFF. In DNA, the CDR3 is TGTGCCAGCAGGGAGCCCCGCCAACACATGGACACTGAAGCTTTCTTT.

The rearrangement uses TRBV5-4 and TRBJ2-1; no definite D call. This CDR3 comprises 15 residues. CDR1 is SGHNT and CDR2 is YYREEE in the germline V gene (reference sequence). Trimming pared 3 bases from V and 6 bases from J, leaving 16 bases between. Here the CDR3 DNA reads TGTGCCAGCAGCTACACGGGCACACGGGCCAATGAGCAGTTCTTC. It is translated as CASSYTGTRANEQFF.

This rearrangement joins TRBV1 to TRBJ2-3. TRBV1 has pseudogene status. There are 16 residues in the CDR3. The DNA of the CDR3 is TGCACCAGCAGCCAAGAAAAAACCCGCTGCCTGGTTACGCAGTATTTT. It is translated as CTSSQEKTRCLVTQYF.

J is TRBJ1-1 and V is TRBV23-1; no definite D call. TRBV23-1 is labeled an ORF, and its function is uncertain. Trimming took off 0 bases at V and 3 bases at J, with 5 bases between the two ends. The CDR3 has 13 residues. The DNA for the CDR3 is TGCGCCAGCAGTCAATCGGCCGACACTGAAGCTTTCTTT. Amino acids: CASSQSADTEAFF.

The chain joins TRBV20-1 to TRBJ2-5; D is undetermined. V was clipped by 2 bases and J by 4 bases, with 5 bases between them. This CDR3 contains 11 residues. CDR1 DFQATT and CDR2 SNEGSKA come from the germline V gene (reference sequence). CDR3 amino acids: CSARPGETQYF. The CDR3 DNA follows: TGCAGTGCTAGACCGGGAGAGACCCAGTACTTC.

The chain employs TRBV25-1 and TRBJ1-1; maybe TRBD1 (6 bases). The ends were cut back, 1 base at V and 3 bases at J, with 15 bases in the middle. The germline CDR1 and CDR2 sequences are MGHDK and SYGVNS. This CDR3 is built from 16 residues. The CDR3 region has the DNA TGTGCCAGCAGTGAATCGGGAAGGGGGGCAGACACTGAAGCTTTCTTT. This sequence encodes CASSESGRGADTEAFF.

J is TRBJ1-2 and V is TRBV4-2, with 8 bases aligning to TRBD1. The V gene's germline CDR1 is LGHNA and CDR2 YNFKEQ. The V segment lost 0 bases and the J segment 6 bases; nucleotides outside the gene matches: 6. The CDR3 spans 15 residues. The CDR3 protein is CASSQERQGSDGYTF. As DNA, the CDR3 is TGTGCCAGCAGCCAAGAAAGACAGGGGTCGGATGGCTACACCTTC.

This clone was observed a single time. This sequence joins TRBV6-6 and TRBJ1-5, with D maybe TRBD1 (5 bases). Deletions cut 7 bases from V and 5 bases from J, with 12 bases between. The CDR3 covers 13 residues. Germline V lookup: CDR1 MNHNY, CDR2 SVGAGI (reference sequence). In DNA, the CDR3 is TGTGCCAGCATCCTAACGGGGGATCAGCCCCAGCATTTT. Translation: CASILTGDQPQHF.